This TCR beta chain was found in a study of cytomegalovirus exposure and HLA in healthy donors. 13 Jbeta primers and 60 Vbeta primers were used for the PCR. Clones were read by immunoSEQ multiplex PCR, and TCRdb kept only the in-frame ones, dropping some. Altogether fewer than 150,000 clones are present, 60% to 80% being singletons, with the ten largest covering around 5.2%. Per the germline V gene, CDR1 is SGHRS and CDR2 is YFSETQ. This CDR3 is 13 amino acids long. The V end was cut by 3 bases, the J end by 11 bases, with 17 bases between. This sequence was found in a man aged 50 to 60 in good health and CMV-seropositive. Sequencing was performed on PBMCs. The genes are TRBV5-1 and TRBJ1-1, with D possibly TRBD1 on 5 matching bases. For the CDR3, the DNA is TGCGCCAGCAGCTCCCAGGAGGGGCTCTCGGCTTTCTTT. Amino acid sequence: CASSSQEGLSAFF.